Listed below are T cell receptor beta chains from one sample, sequenced in a study of cytomegalovirus exposure and HLA in healthy donors. Assay: immunoSEQ multiplex PCR; the TCRdb copy retains only in-frame clones and omits some. Altogether some 87,000 clones are present, 77% being singletons, with the ten largest covering under 7.5%. The material sequenced was PBMCs. The receptor set was obtained from a man in his fifties in good health and CMV-seropositive. Both conserved end residues are part of each CDR3. A D gene is named only where the DNA matches it firmly. Size values are once, few and many counts, or a class for expanded clones, and some rows have none.

d_call: TRBD1
clone_size: NA
v_call: TRBV7-2
j_call: TRBJ2-7
cdr3_nt: TGTGCCAGCAGCACCGGGACAGAGGGTTACAAGCAGTACTTC
cdr3_aa: CASSTGTEGYKQYF

d_call: TRBD1
clone_size: NA
v_call: TRBV4-1
j_call: TRBJ2-7
cdr3_nt: TGCGCCAGCAGCCAAACGGGACAGGGGGTCTACGAGCAGTACTTC
cdr3_aa: CASSQTGQGVYEQYF

d_call: TRBD1
clone_size: NA
v_call: TRBV4-3
j_call: TRBJ2-7
cdr3_nt: TGCGCCAGCAGCCAACAGGGGGACTACGAGCAGTACTTC
cdr3_aa: CASSQQGDYEQYF

d_call: TRBD1
clone_size: few
v_call: TRBV14
j_call: TRBJ2-2
cdr3_nt: TGTGCCAGCAGCTCGACCAGGGGGCTTCGGCCGTCTGGCCGTCTGAACACCGGGGAGCTGTTTTTT
cdr3_aa: CASSSTRGLRPSGRLNTGELFF

d_call: TRBD1
clone_size: NA
v_call: TRBV28
j_call: TRBJ1-5
cdr3_nt: TGTGCCAGCAGTTTCCGGGACAGGGAGACGGGCCAGCCCCAGCATTTT
cdr3_aa: CASSFRDRETGQPQHF

d_call: NA
clone_size: NA
v_call: TRBV7-9
j_call: TRBJ2-2
cdr3_nt: TGTGCCAGCAGCTTAGAACAGGTGCCCGGGGAGCTGTTTTTT
cdr3_aa: CASSLEQVPGELFF

d_call: TRBD2
clone_size: NA
v_call: TRBV5-1
j_call: TRBJ2-2
cdr3_nt: TGCGCCAGCAGCCTCCAACCGGGACTAGCGGGGGGAACCGGGGAGCTGTTTTTT
cdr3_aa: CASSLQPGLAGGTGELFF

d_call: TRBD1
clone_size: NA
v_call: TRBV28
j_call: TRBJ2-5
cdr3_nt: TGTGCCAGCAGTTCGCCAGGACAGGGCGGAGAGACCCAGTACTTC
cdr3_aa: CASSSPGQGGETQYF

d_call: TRBD1
clone_size: few
v_call: TRBV14
j_call: TRBJ2-7
cdr3_nt: TGTGCCAGCAGCCGACCGGGGACAGGGTGCGAGCAGTACTTC
cdr3_aa: CASSRPGTGCEQYF

d_call: TRBD1
clone_size: NA
v_call: TRBV25-1
j_call: TRBJ1-1
cdr3_nt: TGTGCCAGCAGTGAGCCCGGGACAGGGAACACTGAAGCTTTCTTT
cdr3_aa: CASSEPGTGNTEAFF

d_call: TRBD1
clone_size: NA
v_call: TRBV15
j_call: TRBJ1-2
cdr3_nt: TGTGCCACCAGCAGAGATCTAGGACAGGGATATGGCTACACCTTC
cdr3_aa: CATSRDLGQGYGYTF

d_call: TRBD1
clone_size: NA
v_call: TRBV25-1
j_call: TRBJ2-1
cdr3_nt: TGTGCCAGCAGTCCCCATGGGACAGGGTGGACTGGGTTCTTC
cdr3_aa: CASSPHGTGWTGFF

d_call: NA
clone_size: once
v_call: TRBV27
j_call: TRBJ1-2
cdr3_nt: TGTGCCAGTACCACAGGGAATCGACATGGCTACACCTTC
cdr3_aa: CASTTGNRHGYTF

d_call: NA
clone_size: NA
v_call: TRBV19
j_call: TRBJ2-2
cdr3_nt: TGTGCCAGTAGTCAGGAGGGGCCCGGGGAGCTGTTTTTT
cdr3_aa: CASSQEGPGELFF

d_call: NA
clone_size: NA
v_call: TRBV21-1
j_call: TRBJ1-1
cdr3_nt: TGTGCCAGCAGCAAGGCAGGGGCGACGAAAGCTTTCTTT
cdr3_aa: CASSKAGATKAFF

d_call: NA
clone_size: many
v_call: TRBV6-6
j_call: TRBJ2-3
cdr3_nt: TGTGCCAGCAGTTACGCGGGGACGACAGATACGCAGTATTTT
cdr3_aa: CASSYAGTTDTQYF

d_call: NA
clone_size: NA
v_call: TRBV18
j_call: TRBJ1-3
cdr3_nt: TGTGCCAGCTCACCGACCGGCCCCGGGGATGGAAACACCATATATTTT
cdr3_aa: CASSPTGPGDGNTIYF

d_call: TRBD1
clone_size: NA
v_call: TRBV4-1
j_call: TRBJ1-5
cdr3_nt: TGCGCCAGCAGCCAAGCGGACAGGGTAAATCAGCCCCAGCATTTT
cdr3_aa: CASSQADRVNQPQHF

d_call: NA
clone_size: NA
v_call: TRBV2
j_call: TRBJ1-4
cdr3_nt: TGTGCCAGCAGTGATCAGATGGCTAATGAAAAACTGTTTTTT
cdr3_aa: CASSDQMANEKLFF

d_call: TRBD2
clone_size: NA
v_call: TRBV5-1
j_call: TRBJ2-1
cdr3_nt: TGCGCCAGCAGCTTTGGGGGGGCCTACAATGAGCAGTTCTTC
cdr3_aa: CASSFGGAYNEQFF

d_call: TRBD1
clone_size: NA
v_call: TRBV30
j_call: TRBJ2-7
cdr3_nt: TGTGCCTGGAGTGTCGGGACAGGACCTTACGAGCAGTACTTC
cdr3_aa: CAWSVGTGPYEQYF

d_call: TRBD2
clone_size: NA
v_call: TRBV5-4
j_call: TRBJ2-1
cdr3_nt: TGTGCCAGCAGCTTGGTGTCTGGGGGGGCCTACAATGAGCAGTTCTTC
cdr3_aa: CASSLVSGGAYNEQFF

d_call: TRBD1
clone_size: NA
v_call: TRBV7-8
j_call: TRBJ1-2
cdr3_nt: TGTGCCAGCAGCTTAGTTGGTTGGGACAGGGGATTGCCTGGCTACCCCTTC
cdr3_aa: CASSLVGWDRGLPGYPF

d_call: NA
clone_size: NA
v_call: TRBV19
j_call: TRBJ1-1
cdr3_nt: TGTGCCAGTAGTCCCCCCGGTAGTATAAACACTGAAGCTTTCTTT
cdr3_aa: CASSPPGSINTEAFF